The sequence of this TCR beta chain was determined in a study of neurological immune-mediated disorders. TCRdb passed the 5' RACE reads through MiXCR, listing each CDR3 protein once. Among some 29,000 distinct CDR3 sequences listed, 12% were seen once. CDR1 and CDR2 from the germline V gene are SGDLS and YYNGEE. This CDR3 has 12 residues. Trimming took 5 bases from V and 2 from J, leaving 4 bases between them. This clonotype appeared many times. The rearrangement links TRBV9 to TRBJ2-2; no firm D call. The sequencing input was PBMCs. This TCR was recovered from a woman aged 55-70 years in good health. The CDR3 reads CASRRNTGELFF. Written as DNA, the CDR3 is TGTGCCAGCAGGCGTAACACCGGGGAGCTGTTTTTT.